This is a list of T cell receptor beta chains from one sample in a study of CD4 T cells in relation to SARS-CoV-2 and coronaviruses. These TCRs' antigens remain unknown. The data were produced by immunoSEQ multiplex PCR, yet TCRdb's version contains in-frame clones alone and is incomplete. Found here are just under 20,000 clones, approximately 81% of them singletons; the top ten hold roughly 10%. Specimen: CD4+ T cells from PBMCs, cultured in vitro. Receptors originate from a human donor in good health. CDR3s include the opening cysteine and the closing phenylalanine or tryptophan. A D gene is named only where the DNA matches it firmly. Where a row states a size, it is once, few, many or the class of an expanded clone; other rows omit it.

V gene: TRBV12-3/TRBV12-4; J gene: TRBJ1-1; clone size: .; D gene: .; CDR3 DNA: TGTGCCAGCAGTCCGCGGGGCACTGAAGCTTTCTTT; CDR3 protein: CASSPRGTEAFF
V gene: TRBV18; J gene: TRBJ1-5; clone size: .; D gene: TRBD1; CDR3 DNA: TGTGCCAGCTCAGGGACAGGGGTAGGGCAGCCCCAGCATTTT; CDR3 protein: CASSGTGVGQPQHF
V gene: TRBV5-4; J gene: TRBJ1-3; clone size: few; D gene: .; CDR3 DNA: TGTGCCAGCAGCTTGGGTAGGGCCCACCAGGACACCATATATTTT; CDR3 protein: CASSLGRAHQDTIYF
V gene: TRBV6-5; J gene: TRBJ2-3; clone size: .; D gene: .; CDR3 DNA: TGTGCCAGCATGCCGCACCTAGCGACTACAGATACGCAGTATTTT; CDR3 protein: CASMPHLATTDTQYF
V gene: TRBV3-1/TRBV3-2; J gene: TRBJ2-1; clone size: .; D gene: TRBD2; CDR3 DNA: TGTGCCAGCAGCCAAGGTCTCGGGGGGGCCTACAATGAGCAGTTCTTC; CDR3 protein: CASSQGLGGAYNEQFF
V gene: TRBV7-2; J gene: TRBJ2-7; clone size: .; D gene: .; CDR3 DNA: TGTGCCAGCAGCTTAAATCTCTTGGAGCCGTACTTC; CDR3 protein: CASSLNLLEPYF
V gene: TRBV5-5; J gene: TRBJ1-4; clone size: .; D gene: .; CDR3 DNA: TGTGCCAGCAGCTTGAACAGGGAGGGTGTTAGACTGTTTTTT; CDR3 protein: CASSLNREGVRLFF
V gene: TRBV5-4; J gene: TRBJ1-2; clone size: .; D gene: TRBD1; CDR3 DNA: TGTGCCAGCAGCATTAGACAGGGAGTTGACTATGGCTACACCTTC; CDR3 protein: CASSIRQGVDYGYTF
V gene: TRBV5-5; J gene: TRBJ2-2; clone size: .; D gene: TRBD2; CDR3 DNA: TGTGCCAGCAGTTTGCATAGCGGGGGGCCCGGGGAGCTGTTTTTT; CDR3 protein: CASSLHSGGPGELFF
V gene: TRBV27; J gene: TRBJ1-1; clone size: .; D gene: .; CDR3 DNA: TGTGCCAGCAAATCAGGGAACATGAACACTGAAGCTTTCTTT; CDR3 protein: CASKSGNMNTEAFF
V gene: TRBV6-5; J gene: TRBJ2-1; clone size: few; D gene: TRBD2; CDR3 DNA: TGTGCCAGCAGTTACGGGGGGGCCTACAATGAGCAGTTCTTC; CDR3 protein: CASSYGGAYNEQFF
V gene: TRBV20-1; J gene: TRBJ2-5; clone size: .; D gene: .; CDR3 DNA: TGCAGTGCTAGTAGACCTCGCGGGTGGACCCAGTACTTC; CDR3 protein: CSASRPRGWTQYF
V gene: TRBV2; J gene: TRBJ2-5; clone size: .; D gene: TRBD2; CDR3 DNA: TGTGCCAGCAGCTTGGGGACTGTAGCGGGAGGGAAAGAGACCCAGTACTTC; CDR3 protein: CASSLGTVAGGKETQYF
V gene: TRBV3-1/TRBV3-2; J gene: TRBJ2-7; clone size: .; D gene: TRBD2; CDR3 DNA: TGTGCCAGCAGCCAAGCACGGGGAAAGACTAGCGGGAGACCCTACGAGCAGTACTTC; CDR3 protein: CASSQARGKTSGRPYEQYF
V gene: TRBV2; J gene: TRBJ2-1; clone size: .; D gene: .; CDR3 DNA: TGTGCCAGCAAGATACTCCACGGAGGTGAGCAGTTCTTC; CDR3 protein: CASKILHGGEQFF
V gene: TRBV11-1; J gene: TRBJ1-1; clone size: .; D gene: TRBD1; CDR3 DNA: TGTGCCAGCAGCATGGGGACAGGGAGGTTAACTGAAGCTTTCTTT; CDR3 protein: CASSMGTGRLTEAFF